This T cell receptor (beta chain) was found in a study of molecular identifiers for immune sequencing clone quantification. The germline CDR1 and CDR2 sequences are PRHDT and FYEKMQ (reference sequence). V was cut by 1 base and J by 0 bases, with 8 bases left in between. The CDR3 runs to 15 residues. This clonotype has ten or more counts. The antigen is undetermined. TCRdb re-derived calls from the PCR reads in MiXCR, one entry per CDR3 protein. The sample records 23,000 or so distinct CDR3 sequences, 17% being singletons. Study-level points and caveats: Clones carrying above 20 RNA copies accounted for over 99% of effector molecules, under 1% in naive cells.

The V gene is TRBV13, the J gene TRBJ2-3, with D unresolved. The sequenced material came from naive CD8+ T cells from blood, with Jurkat cell RNA spiked in. The sample's subset: FACS-sorted CD8+CD4-CCR7+CD45RA+ naive T cells. This receptor was taken from a human donor in good health. Some libraries in this study had Jurkat cell RNA spiked in. CDR3 coding DNA: TGTGCCAGCAGCTTAGTTACACCTAGCACAGATACGCAGTATTTT. Its translation is CASSLVTPSTDTQYF.